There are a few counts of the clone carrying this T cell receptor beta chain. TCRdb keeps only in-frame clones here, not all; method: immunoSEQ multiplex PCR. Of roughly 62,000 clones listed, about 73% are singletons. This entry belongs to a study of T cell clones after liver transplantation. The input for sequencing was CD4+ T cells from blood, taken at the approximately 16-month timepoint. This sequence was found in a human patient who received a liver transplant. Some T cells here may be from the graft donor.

CDR3 sequence reads: CASSLNGAAYGYTF. As DNA, the CDR3 is TGTGCCAGCAGCTTGAACGGGGCGGCCTATGGCTACACCTTC. V gene TRBV5-5 combines with J gene TRBJ1-2; a weak D match, TRBD1 (5 bases). V lost 1 base and J 4 bases, leaving 11 bases between the germline ends. The CDR3 is made up of 14 amino acids. CDR1 is SGHKS and CDR2 is YYEKEE in the germline V gene (reference sequence).